This TCR beta chain was identified in a study of blood T cell repertoires in COVID-19. Study context: Samples taken during acute and convalescent COVID-19 were collected in the United States, Italy and Spain.

The CDR3 has 14 amino acids. Germline assignment: CDR1 KGHSH and CDR2 LQKENI. Trimming cost V 2 bases and J 0 bases, with 7 bases left between them. The method was immunoSEQ multiplex PCR; TCRdb's version includes in-frame clones alone and lacks a portion of them. The data contain about 130,000 clones, 81% of them singletons. This clone was counted once. The clonotype comes from a woman aged 50 to 60 with acute or convalescent COVID-19. The V gene is TRBV18, the J gene TRBJ2-5; a weak D match, TRBD1 (5 bases). Sequences were obtained from peripheral blood. CDR3 residues: CASSPGRDQETQYF. The DNA for the CDR3 is TGTGCCAGCTCACCAGGCAGGGACCAAGAGACCCAGTACTTC.